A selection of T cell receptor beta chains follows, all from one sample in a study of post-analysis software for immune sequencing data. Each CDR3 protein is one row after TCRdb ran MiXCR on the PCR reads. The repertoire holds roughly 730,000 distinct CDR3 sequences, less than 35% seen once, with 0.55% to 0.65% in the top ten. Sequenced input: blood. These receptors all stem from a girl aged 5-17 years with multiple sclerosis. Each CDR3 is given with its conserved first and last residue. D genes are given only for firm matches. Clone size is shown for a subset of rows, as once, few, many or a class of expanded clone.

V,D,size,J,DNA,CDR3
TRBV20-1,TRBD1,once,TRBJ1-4,TGCAGTGCTTCTGGGACAGGCGAAAAACTGTTTTTT,CSASGTGEKLFF
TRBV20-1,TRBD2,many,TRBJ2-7,TGCAGTGCTAGACTAGCGGGAGCGAACGAGCAGTACTTC,CSARLAGANEQYF
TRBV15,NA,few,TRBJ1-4,TGTGCCACCAGCAGCTTAGGGGGGACTAATGAAAAACTGTTTTTT,CATSSLGGTNEKLFF
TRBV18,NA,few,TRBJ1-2,TGTGCCAGCTCACCGTCCGTAAGGGATTCTAACTATGGCTACACCTTC,CASSPSVRDSNYGYTF
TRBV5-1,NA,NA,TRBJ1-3,TGCGCCAGCAGCTTGGATGGAGGGGGCTCTGGAAACACCATATATTTT,CASSLDGGGSGNTIYF
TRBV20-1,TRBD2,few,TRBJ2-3,TGCAGTGCTAGAGATTTGACCCAGCGGGAGCGGAGAGGCACAGATACGCAGTATTTT,CSARDLTQRERRGTDTQYF
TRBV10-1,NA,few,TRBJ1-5,TGCGCCAGCAGCTCCCTCGGTGATCAGCCCCAGCATTTT,CASSSLGDQPQHF
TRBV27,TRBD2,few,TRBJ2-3,TGTGCCAGCAGGCGGACTAGCGGGAACCCCACAGATACGCAGTATTTT,CASRRTSGNPTDTQYF
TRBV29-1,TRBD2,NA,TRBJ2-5,TGCAGCGTTGTGGGGTTAGCGGGAGAGACCCAGTACTTC,CSVVGLAGETQYF
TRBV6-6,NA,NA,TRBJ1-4,TGTGCCAGCGTCTCCGTCGGGACGGGGTGGGAAAAACTGTTTTTT,CASVSVGTGWEKLFF
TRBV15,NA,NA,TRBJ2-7,TGTGCCACCAGCGCAGACCCAGGGCAGGATCTCTCCTACGAGCAGTACTTC,CATSADPGQDLSYEQYF
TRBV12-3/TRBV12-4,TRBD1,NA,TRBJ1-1,TGTGCCAGCAGAGCCGGGACAGGGTATACTGAAGCTTTCTTT,CASRAGTGYTEAFF
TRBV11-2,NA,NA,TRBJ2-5,TGTGCCAGCAGCTTCCGACCTGAGCTGGAGACCCAGTACTTC,CASSFRPELETQYF
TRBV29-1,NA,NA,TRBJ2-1,TGCAGCGTGGACCGGACAGACAATGAGCAGTTCTTC,CSVDRTDNEQFF
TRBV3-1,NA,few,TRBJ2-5,TGTGCCAGCAGTCACGGGACTCTATTTCGAGAGACCCAGTACTTC,CASSHGTLFRETQYF
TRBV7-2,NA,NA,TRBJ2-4,TGTGCCAGCAGCCCTCGGGGGCGGAACATTCAGTACTTC,CASSPRGRNIQYF
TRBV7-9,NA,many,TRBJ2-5,TGTGCCAGCAGCCCCACCAGTCTGACAGGAGTAGAGACCCAGTACTTC,CASSPTSLTGVETQYF
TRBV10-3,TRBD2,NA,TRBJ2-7,TGTGCCATCGAAGCGGGAGATCACTCCGAGCAGTACTTC,CAIEAGDHSEQYF
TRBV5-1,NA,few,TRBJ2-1,TGCGCCAGCAGCTCGTGGTGGGACACAGAATACAATGAGCAGTTCTTC,CASSSWWDTEYNEQFF
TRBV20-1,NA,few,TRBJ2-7,TGCAGTGCTTGCGTGGGGTACGAGCAGTACTTC,CSACVGYEQYF
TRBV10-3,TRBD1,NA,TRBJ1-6,TGTGCCATCAGTGAGTCGGATACAGGGGCCTGGCGCTCACCCCTCCACTTT,CAISESDTGAWRSPLHF
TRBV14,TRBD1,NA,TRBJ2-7,TGTGCCAGCAGCCAGGGACAGCTCCCCTACGAGCAGTACTTC,CASSQGQLPYEQYF
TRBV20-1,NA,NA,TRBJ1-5,TGCAGTGCTGCGACCGGAGGGAACAATCAGCCCCAGCATTTT,CSAATGGNNQPQHF
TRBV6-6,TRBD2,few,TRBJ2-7,TGTGCCAGCAGTTACATACTAGCGGAGAACTCCTACGAGCAGTACTTC,CASSYILAENSYEQYF
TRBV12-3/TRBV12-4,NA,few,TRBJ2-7,TGTGCCAGCAGGTGGGGCCAGTCTTACGAGCAGTACTTC,CASRWGQSYEQYF
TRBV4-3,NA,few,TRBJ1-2,TGCGCCAGCAGCCAAGAGGCGGATTCCATCGTCTATGGCTACACCTTC,CASSQEADSIVYGYTF
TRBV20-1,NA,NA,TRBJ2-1,TGCAGTGCTAGAGATGGGTGGAACAATGAGCAGTTCTTC,CSARDGWNNEQFF